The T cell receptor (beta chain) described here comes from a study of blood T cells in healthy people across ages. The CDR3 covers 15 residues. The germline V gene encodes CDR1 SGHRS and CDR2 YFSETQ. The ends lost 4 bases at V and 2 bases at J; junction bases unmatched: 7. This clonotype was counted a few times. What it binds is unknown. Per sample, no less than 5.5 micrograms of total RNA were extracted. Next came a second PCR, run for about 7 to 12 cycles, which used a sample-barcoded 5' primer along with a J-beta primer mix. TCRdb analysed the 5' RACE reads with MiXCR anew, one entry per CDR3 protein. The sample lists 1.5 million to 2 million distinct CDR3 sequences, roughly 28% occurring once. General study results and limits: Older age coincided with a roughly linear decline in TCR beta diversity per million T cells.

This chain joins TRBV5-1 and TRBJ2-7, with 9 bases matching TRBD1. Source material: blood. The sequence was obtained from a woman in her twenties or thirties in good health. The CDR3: CASSPMDRGPYEQYF. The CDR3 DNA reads TGCGCCAGCAGCCCCATGGACAGGGGACCCTACGAGCAGTACTTC.